Below, 6 T cell receptor beta chains from the same sample are listed, as sequenced in a study of shared clonotypes between healthy human individuals. The data were produced by immunoSEQ multiplex PCR, yet TCRdb's version contains in-frame clones alone and is incomplete. The sample has approximately 470,000 clones, 60% to 80% seen once; the top ten hold 12%. Material for sequencing was PBMCs. The receptor source for this set is a woman aged 35 to 49 in good health. Some clones in this sample may be carry-over from other donors' samples.

The chain carries TRBV7-9 and TRBJ2-5; 7 nucleotides match TRBD2. The DNA end favors TRBJ2-7, so the J call may be wrong. The CDR3 contains 14 residues. CDR1 and CDR2 (germline): SEHNR, FQNEAQ (reference sequence). DNA for the CDR3: TGTGCCAGCAGCTGGGGGGGACGGCCCTACGAGCAGTACTTC. Translation: CASSWGGRPYEQYF.

The chain links TRBV27 to TRBJ2-5; 8 bases fit TRBD2. Looked up from germline, CDR1 is MNHEY and CDR2 is SMNVEV (reference sequence). V dropped 4 bases and J dropped 4; count of bases not matched to a gene: 5. The length of the CDR3 is 14 residues. CDR3 in amino acids: CASSSGTSGETQYF. CDR3 nucleotide sequence: TGTGCCAGCAGTTCAGGTACTAGCGGAGAGACCCAGTACTTC.

The rearrangement joins TRBV5-1 to TRBJ2-2; 7 bases are shared with TRBD2. The CDR3 length is 17 residues. CDR1 is SGHRS and CDR2 is YFSETQ in the germline V gene. The V and J ends lost 4 bases and 4 bases, in that order; junction bases with no gene match: 13. CDR3 amino acids: CASSPNSGRFSTGELFF. For the CDR3, the DNA is TGCGCCAGCAGCCCTAATAGCGGGCGTTTTTCCACCGGGGAGCTGTTTTTT.

The J gene is TRBJ2-1, the V gene TRBV11-2, with no clear D. Looked up from germline, CDR1 is SGHAT and CDR2 is FQNNGV. Between the trimmed V and J ends, which lost 0 bases and 10 bases, there was a span of 4 bases. The CDR3 extends over 11 amino acids. CDR3 residues: CASSLEWEQFF. The CDR3 DNA sequence: TGTGCCAGCAGCTTAGAGTGGGAGCAGTTCTTC.

This chain uses TRBV2 with TRBJ1-2, with 7 nucleotides matching TRBD1. This CDR3 spans 13 amino acids. The J segment lost 5 bases and the V segment lost 3 bases, leaving 3 bases of the junction unmatched. Per the germline V gene, CDR1 is SNHLY and CDR2 is FYNNEI. The CDR3 sequence is CASSETGTYGYTF. As DNA, the CDR3 is TGTGCCAGCAGTGAGACAGGGACATATGGCTACACCTTC.

This sequence joins TRBV29-1 and TRBJ2-5; 10 bases are shared with TRBD2. The CDR3 is 13 residues long. From germline, CDR1 is SQVTM and CDR2 ANQGSEA. V lost 4 bases, J lost 5 bases, and 4 bases stayed unmatched. This CDR3 is CSVVSSGSETQYF. DNA of the CDR3: TGCAGCGTTGTCTCTAGCGGGAGTGAGACCCAGTACTTC.